This entry lists 21 T cell receptor beta chains sequenced from one sample in a study of spatial heterogeneity in lung cancer. Study results and caveats: Within tumors, counts of expanded alpha and beta TCRs tracked tumor mutation counts.

Documented time point: sample taken at primary tumor resection. From the 5' RACE reads, TCRdb called clonotypes with MiXCR, one entry per CDR3 protein. The sample records a few thousand distinct CDR3 sequences, 26% being singletons. Their antigens are not known. The sequences come from lung tumor tissue, collected at surgery. These receptors were collected from a male donor with early-stage non-small cell lung cancer.

Note on this clonotype: This beta chain appears as a stray read in a library generated for alpha chains; its size is not informative. The V gene is TRBV6-7, the J gene TRBJ2-1, with D unresolved. TRBV6-7 is an ORF, with its function uncertain. Trimming shortened V by 2 bases and J by 0 bases, and 11 bases separated the two germline ends. The CDR3 has 16 residues. The CDR3: CASSYSPQSSYNEQFF. The CDR3 nucleotides read TGTGCCAGCAGTTACAGCCCACAGAGCTCCTACAATGAGCAGTTCTTC.

Regarding this clonotype: This beta chain came through as a stray read in a library set up for alpha chains, and its size says little. This sequence joins TRBV5-4 and TRBJ2-5; no clear D gene. The CDR3 is 12 amino acids. The V gene's germline CDR1 is SGHNT and CDR2 YYREEE (reference sequence). V was trimmed by 4 bases and J by 0 bases, leaving 4 bases between them. The CDR3 reads CASSPNQETQYF. CDR3 DNA: TGTGCCAGCAGCCCAAACCAAGAGACCCAGTACTTC. Drawing the rest from reference TRBV5-4 and TRBJ2-5, the complete variable domain is ETGVTQSPTHLIKTRGQQVTLRCSSQSGHNTVSWYQQALGQGPQFIFQYYREEENGRGNFPPRFSGLQFPNYSSELNVNALELDDSALYLCASSPNQETQYFGPGTRLLVL.

In this sample, this clonotype is medium-sized. This beta chain came through as a stray read in a library set up for alpha chains, and its size says little. In nucleotides, the CDR3 is TGCGCCAGCAGACTATTTAGGGGGGAAGAGACCCAGTACTTC. This sequence encodes CASRLFRGEETQYF. The chain uses TRBV5-1 and TRBJ2-5; the D call may be TRBD1 or TRBD2 (6 bases each). This CDR3 has 14 amino acids. The germline V gene encodes CDR1 SGHRS and CDR2 YFSETQ. Deletions cut 5 bases from V and 3 bases from J, with 14 bases between.

This clonotype is medium-sized by share. Because this beta chain is a stray read in a library intended to capture alpha chains, its abundance should not be given much weight. The gene calls are TRBV10-3 and TRBJ1-5; perhaps TRBD1 as D (6 bases). Deletions cut 0 bases from V and 7 bases from J, with 10 bases between. Germline V lookup: CDR1 ENHRY, CDR2 SYGVKD. The CDR3 sequence is 14 residues long. For the CDR3, the DNA is TGTGCCATCAGTGAGTCGACAGGAAGCCAGCCCCAGCATTTT. It encodes CAISESTGSQPQHF.

The sample holds many counts of this clonotype. The library was prepared for alpha chains; this beta chain is a stray read, so its frequency means little. V gene TRBV6-2 or TRBV6-3 combines with J gene TRBJ2-3, with D perhaps TRBD1 or TRBD2 (5 bases each). V dropped 4 bases and J dropped 2 bases, with 25 bases sitting between them. The V gene's germline CDR1 is MNHEY and CDR2 SVGEGT. This CDR3 spans 19 amino acids. CDR3 sequence (DNA): TGTGCCAGCAGTTCATGGGACCAGGGCATTCTATCGGCCACAGATACGCAGTATTTT. It yields the protein CASSSWDQGILSATDTQYF.

Of note for this clonotype: This beta chain is an unintended read in a library built for alpha chains; its size means little. The CDR3 DNA is TGTGCCAGCACCATTGGGGCCAACCCGGCCGGAAACACCATATATTTT. Protein sequence: CASTIGANPAGNTIYF. The gene calls are TRBV6-5 and TRBJ1-3; D may be TRBD1 (5 bases). V was cut by 7 bases and J by 4 bases, with 20 bases left in between. Germline lookup yields CDR1 MNHEY and CDR2 SVGAGI. This CDR3 has 16 residues.

Regarding this clonotype: This beta chain slipped into a library made for alpha chains as a stray read, so its size is not meaningful. The chain has TRBV12-3 or TRBV12-4 and TRBJ2-1, with TRBD2 identical over 10 bases. The CDR3 length is 16 residues. The V segment lost 3 bases and the J segment 5 bases; nucleotides outside the gene matches: 7. CDR3 in amino acids: CASSFWSSGSHNEQFF. The DNA for the CDR3 is TGTGCCAGCAGTTTCTGGTCTAGCGGGAGCCACAATGAGCAGTTCTTC.

This clonotype rates as medium-sized. This beta chain slipped into a library made for alpha chains as a stray read, so its size is not meaningful. CDR3 in amino acids: CASRPSNQPQHF. The CDR3 DNA is TGTGCCAGCAGGCCCAGCAATCAGCCCCAGCATTTT. The V gene is TRBV28, the J gene TRBJ1-5, with D uncertain. The CDR3 loop spans 12 amino acids. Between the trimmed V and J ends, which lost 6 bases and 1 base, there was a span of 4 bases. Germline values: CDR1 MDHEN, CDR2 SYDVKM. Supplemented by reference TRBV28 and TRBJ1-5, the full variable domain reads DVKVTQSSRYLVKRTGEKVFLECVQDMDHENMFWYRQDPGLGLRLIYFSYDVKMKEKGDIPEGYSVSREKKERFSLILESASTNQTSMYLCASRPSNQPQHFGDGTRLSIL.

With respect to this clonotype: With the library built for alpha chains, this beta chain is off target and its frequency is not meaningful. The V call is TRBV6-5, the J call TRBJ2-2; TRBD2 is a possible D gene (5 bases). CDR3 length: 14 amino acids. CDR1 is MNHEY, CDR2 SVGAGI, per germline. Trimming left V 3 bases short and J 5 bases short, with 10 bases between. In DNA form, the CDR3 reads TGTGCCAGCAGTTATGGTGGAGGAACCGGGGAGCTGTTTTTT. Its protein product is CASSYGGGTGELFF.

A note on this clonotype: A library made for alpha chains picked up this beta chain off target, so its size means little. V gene TRBV20-1 combines with J gene TRBJ1-1; tentatively, D is TRBD1 (5 bases). The germline V and J ends were trimmed by 5 bases and 0 bases, with 16 bases remaining between them. CDR3 length: 15 residues. Germline V CDR1 and CDR2: DFQATT, SNEGSKA (reference sequence). DNA of the CDR3: TGCAGTGCTGGGGCCCCCACAGGCCTGAACACTGAAGCTTTCTTT. This codes for CSAGAPTGLNTEAFF.

This clonotype is deemed medium-sized (0.01 to 0.1%). This beta chain turned up in a library designed for alpha chains; as an off-target read, its abundance says little. The chain carries TRBV6-2 or TRBV6-3 and TRBJ2-1, with a possible D match to TRBD2 (6 bases). In germline, CDR1 is MNHEY, CDR2 SVGEGT. The CDR3 loop spans 17 amino acids. V was clipped by 5 bases and J by 0 bases, with 17 bases between them. The CDR3 here is CASSPLVGRSSYNEQFF. The DNA of the CDR3 is TGTGCCAGCAGTCCTCTCGTAGGGAGGAGCTCCTACAATGAGCAGTTCTTC.

The table lists this clonotype with many counts. Because the library targeted alpha chains, this beta chain is an off-target read whose size means little. The gene calls are TRBV30 and TRBJ1-2, with D uncertain. V was clipped by 1 base and J by 5 bases, with 11 bases between them. Germline V gene sequence: CDR1 GTSNPN, CDR2 SVGIG (reference sequence). The CDR3 is made up of 13 amino acids. This CDR3 reads CAWSESAEYGYTF. The CDR3 DNA reads TGTGCCTGGAGTGAGTCCGCGGAGTATGGCTACACCTTC.

In this sample, this clonotype is medium-sized. The library was prepared for alpha chains; this beta chain is a stray read, so its frequency means little. The chain couples TRBV27 to TRBJ2-6; 8 nucleotides match TRBD1. Unmatched junction bases numbered 13, after V lost 4 bases and J lost 2 bases. The germline V gene encodes CDR1 MNHEY and CDR2 SMNVEV (reference sequence). The CDR3 runs 19 residues. CDR3 bases: TGTGCCAGCAGTTCTCCCCCGGGACAGGTTAAAACTGGGGCCAACGTCCTGACTTTC. It yields the protein CASSSPPGQVKTGANVLTF. The whole variable domain, remainder taken from reference TRBV27 and TRBJ2-6, is EAQVTQNPRYLITVTGKKLTVTCSQNMNHEYMSWYRQDPGLGLRQIYYSMNVEVTDKGDVPEGYKVSRKEKRNFPLILESPSPNQTSLYFCASSSPPGQVKTGANVLTFGAGSRLTVL.

By its share, this clonotype is medium-sized. This beta chain was picked up by a library intended for alpha chains and is off target, so its count carries little meaning. The rearrangement links TRBV2 to TRBJ2-1; D gene uncertain. Trimming removed 6 bases at V and 6 bases at J, with 15 bases between. The CDR3 is made up of 14 amino acids. CDR1 SNHLY and CDR2 FYNNEI come from the germline V gene. The CDR3 DNA reads TGTGCCAGCAGCCCTAATTTGGTGGGCAATGAGCAGTTCTTC. Protein sequence: CASSPNLVGNEQFF.

About this clonotype itself: This beta chain represents an off-target read in a library built for alpha chains; its size is of limited meaning. The gene calls are TRBV12-3 or TRBV12-4 and TRBJ2-7; a possible D gene is TRBD1 (5 bases). V was pared by 8 bases and J by 0 bases, with 11 bases between. This CDR3 comprises 13 residues. This CDR3 reads CASGARGSYEQYF. CDR3 in DNA: TGTGCCAGCGGGGCTAGGGGCTCCTACGAGCAGTACTTC.

Within the sample, this clonotype is medium-sized. As an off-target read in a library built for alpha chains, this beta chain has a frequency of little significance. The chain joins TRBV14 to TRBJ1-1; tentative D call: TRBD1 (6 bases). The CDR3 contains 14 residues. In germline, CDR1 is SGHDN, CDR2 FVKESK. V dropped 1 base and J dropped 5 bases, with 11 bases sitting between them. CDR3 residues: CASSQVTGRTEAFF. CDR3 in DNA: TGTGCCAGCAGCCAAGTGACAGGACGAACTGAAGCTTTCTTT.

This clonotype qualifies as medium-sized. Since it is a stray read in a library aimed at alpha chains, this beta chain has a size that is not meaningful. This chain joins TRBV5-1 and TRBJ2-7; D uncertain. This CDR3 spans 14 amino acids. The ends were cut back, 0 bases at V and 2 bases at J, with 9 bases in the middle. In germline, CDR1 is SGHRS, CDR2 YFSETQ. The CDR3 coding sequence is TGCGCCAGCAGCTTGGGAGGCTTTCCCTACGAGCAGTACTTC. Its protein product is CASSLGGFPYEQYF.

In its sample, this clonotype ranks as medium-sized. In a library made to pick up alpha chains, this beta chain is a stray read with a size that means little. The chain carries TRBV11-2 and TRBJ2-5, with 8 bases aligning to TRBD1. The CDR3 runs 13 residues. Trimming took 5 bases from V and 13 from J; bases not matched to a gene: 12. Germline V gene data show CDR1 as SGHAT and CDR2 as FQNNGV. CDR3 amino acids: CASSPNRQGKGYF. CDR3 DNA: TGTGCCAGCAGCCCAAATCGACAGGGGAAGGGGTACTTC.

Judged by abundance, this clonotype is medium-sized (0.01 to 0.1%). Found in a library prepared for alpha chains, this beta chain is an off-target read, and its abundance has little meaning. The chain links TRBV5-1 to TRBJ1-4, with D maybe TRBD1 (5 bases). The CDR3 is 13 residues long. Germline CDR1 and CDR2: SGHRS and YFSETQ. V lost 2 bases to trimming and J lost 8 bases, with 10 bases between them. Here the CDR3 DNA reads TGCGCCAGCAGCTTCTCCGGGGCGGAAAAACTGTTTTTT. This sequence encodes CASSFSGAEKLFF. Combining the CDR3 with reference TRBV5-1 and TRBJ1-4 gives the whole variable domain KAGVTQTPRYLIKTRGQQVTLSCSPISGHRSVSWYQQTPGQGLQFLFEYFSETQRNKGNFPGRFSGRQFSNSRSEMNVSTLELGDSALYLCASSFSGAEKLFFGSGTQLSVL.

Relative to its sample, this clonotype is medium-sized. This beta chain was picked up by a library intended for alpha chains and is off target, so its count carries little meaning. The chain carries TRBV27 and TRBJ2-7; a possible D gene is TRBD1 (5 bases). V lost 5 bases, J lost 7 bases, and 18 bases lay in between. CDR1 MNHEY and CDR2 SMNVEV come from the germline V gene (reference sequence). The CDR3 spans 14 residues. CDR3 sequence reads: CASSPSRASQEQYF. For the CDR3, the DNA is TGTGCCAGCAGTCCATCCAGGGCCAGTCAGGAGCAGTACTTC.

Concerning this clonotype: This beta chain slipped into a library made for alpha chains as a stray read, so its size is not meaningful. The CDR3 is CASTRTDVYEQYF. The DNA for the CDR3 is TGTGCCAGCACACGGACGGATGTGTACGAGCAGTACTTC. This sequence joins TRBV12-3 or TRBV12-4 and TRBJ2-7; D not certain. CDR3 length: 13 amino acids. Trimming took off 7 bases at V and 4 bases at J, with 14 bases between the two ends.